Listed below are T cell receptor beta chains from one sample, sequenced in a study of CDR3 diversity in severe acne. TCRdb fed the PCR reads into MiXCR, producing one record per CDR3 protein. Of around 85,000 distinct CDR3 sequences listed, about half were seen once; the top ten hold 9.5% to 13%. Sequences were obtained from blood. The receptors come from a male donor with severe acne vulgaris. Each CDR3 is given with its conserved first and last residue. A D gene is named only where the DNA matches it firmly. Not every row has a clone size; where given, it reads once, few, many or a size class.

clone size	J gene	D gene	V gene	CDR3 protein	CDR3 DNA
.	TRBJ2-7	TRBD2	TRBV19	CASSIVGPSGIYEQYF	TGTGCCAGTAGTATAGTCGGGCCTAGCGGGATCTACGAGCAGTACTTC
.	TRBJ2-2	.	TRBV9	CASSVDDPGELFF	TGTGCCAGCAGCGTAGACGATCCCGGGGAGCTGTTTTTT
few	TRBJ2-2	.	TRBV7-9	CASSLATGELFF	TGTGCCAGCAGCTTAGCTACCGGGGAGCTGTTTTTT
.	TRBJ2-7	.	TRBV27	CASSTRGSISSYEQYF	TGTGCCAGCTCCACTCGTGGGTCCATTAGCTCCTACGAGCAGTACTTC
.	TRBJ2-3	.	TRBV7-9	CASSLWGTDTQYF	TGTGCCAGCAGCTTGTGGGGCACAGATACGCAGTATTTT
.	TRBJ2-2	TRBD1	TRBV7-6	CASSGQANTGELFF	TGTGCCAGCTCAGGACAGGCGAACACCGGGGAGCTGTTTTTT
.	TRBJ1-1	TRBD1	TRBV7-8	CASSSRTGGRGVNTEAFF	TGTGCCAGCAGCTCACGGACAGGGGGCCGAGGGGTGAACACTGAAGCTTTCTTT
many	TRBJ2-7	.	TRBV4-1	CASSQATGAVSRKQYF	TGCGCCAGCAGCCAAGCCACCGGGGCAGTCAGTAGAAAGCAGTACTTC
.	TRBJ1-6	TRBD1	TRBV6-5	CACSLDRGDYNSPLHF	TGTGCCTGCAGTTTGGACAGGGGGGATTATAATTCACCCCTCCACTTT
few	TRBJ1-6	.	TRBV4-3	CASSQDGQGTNSPLHF	TGCGCCAGCAGCCAAGATGGGCAGGGGACGAATTCACCCCTCCACTTT
.	TRBJ2-2	TRBD1	TRBV19	CASSTLQGATGELFF	TGTGCCAGTAGCACCCTCCAGGGGGCCACCGGGGAGCTGTTTTTT